The 26 T cell receptor beta chains below come from one sample, sequenced in a study of blood T cell repertoires in COVID-19. This table comes from immunoSEQ multiplex PCR, and its TCRdb copy is limited to in-frame clones, with some not included. This table has hundreds of thousands of clones, about 87% appearing once. Sequenced: peripheral blood. The source is a woman aged 25 to 45 with COVID-19, enrolled during active disease.

CDR3 in amino acids: CASSHQGRNYGYTF. In nucleotides, the CDR3 is TGTGCCAGTAGCCATCAGGGGCGGAACTATGGCTACACCTTC. V is TRBV19 and J is TRBJ1-2, with TRBD1 as a possible D gene (6 bases). Germline V lookup: CDR1 LNHDA, CDR2 SQIVND (reference sequence). The CDR3 has 14 amino acids. Trimming stripped 6 bases from V and 2 bases from J, with 13 bases between.

The chain carries TRBV19 and TRBJ2-5; TRBD1 matches at 7 bases. CDR1 LNHDA and CDR2 SQIVND come from the germline V gene (reference sequence). The V and J ends lost 6 bases and 5 bases, in that order; junction bases with no gene match: 9. This CDR3 is built from 14 residues. The CDR3 region is CASRGDRDWETQYF. CDR3 DNA sequence: TGTGCCAGTAGAGGCGACAGGGATTGGGAGACCCAGTACTTC.

The chain carries TRBV19 and TRBJ2-1, with D possibly matching TRBD1 (6 bases). The CDR3 loop spans 16 amino acids. V lost 1 base to trimming and J lost 6 bases, with 16 bases between them. Germline CDR1 reads LNHDA; CDR2 reads SQIVND (reference sequence). The CDR3 protein is CASSIAHREGGNEQFF. CDR3 in DNA: TGTGCCAGTAGTATAGCCCACAGGGAAGGGGGCAATGAGCAGTTCTTC.

This clone occurred once. V usage is TRBV5-4 and J usage is TRBJ2-5, with D maybe TRBD1 (6 bases). The CDR3 covers 15 residues. CDR1 SGHNT and CDR2 YYREEE come from the germline V gene (reference sequence). V was cut by 4 bases and J by 1 base, with 14 bases left in between. The CDR3 coding sequence is TGTGCCAGCAGCCTGGGGCAGGGGTTCCAAGAGACCCAGTACTTC. It translates to CASSLGQGFQETQYF.

This rearrangement joins TRBV24-1 to TRBJ1-4; no reliable D call. Trimming left V 3 bases short and J 8 bases short, with 12 bases between. CDR1 is KGHDR and CDR2 is SFDVKD in the germline V gene. The CDR3 covers 14 residues. CDR3: CATSDASGREKLFF. CDR3 in DNA: TGTGCCACCAGTGATGCCTCGGGGAGGGAAAAACTGTTTTTT.

The chain combines TRBV28 with TRBJ2-7; 13 bases map to TRBD2. This CDR3 spans 16 amino acids. Germline V gives CDR1 MDHEN, CDR2 SYDVKM. Losses at the gene ends were 5 bases for V and 1 base for J; bases not matched to a gene: 5. The CDR3 is CASSPMGLAGSYEQYF. The CDR3 nucleotides are TGTGCCAGCAGTCCGATGGGACTAGCGGGGTCCTACGAGCAGTACTTC. Complete variable domain (other parts from reference TRBV28 and TRBJ2-7): DVKVTQSSRYLVKRTGEKVFLECVQDMDHENMFWYRQDPGLGLRLIYFSYDVKMKEKGDIPEGYSVSREKKERFSLILESASTNQTSMYLCASSPMGLAGSYEQYFGPGTRLTVT.

V usage is TRBV4-2 and J usage is TRBJ1-1; no firm D call. The CDR3 has 16 amino acids. Germline V gives CDR1 LGHNA, CDR2 YNFKEQ. V dropped 0 bases and J dropped 1 base, with 12 bases sitting between them. CDR3 sequence (DNA): TGTGCCAGCAGCCAAGATCCTCGTCAGGCGAACACTGAAGCTTTCTTT. Residues: CASSQDPRQANTEAFF.

The DNA of the CDR3 is TGTGCCAGCAGTTTATCTGGGACAGGGCCCTCAGGGTCCACTGAAGCTTTCTTT. Protein sequence: CASSLSGTGPSGSTEAFF. The chain uses TRBV28 and TRBJ1-1; 9 bases are a match to TRBD1. CDR1 and CDR2 (germline): MDHEN, SYDVKM. V lost 1 base and J lost 4; bases outside the gene matches: 13. The CDR3 extends over 18 amino acids.

This clone was picked up one time. The chain employs TRBV10-2 and TRBJ1-4; no definite D call. Germline CDR1 and CDR2: WSHSY and SAAADI. V lost 6 bases, J lost 2 bases, and 4 bases lay in between. The CDR3 is 12 amino acids. For the CDR3, the DNA is TGCGCCAGCAGCGGGACTAATGAAAAACTGTTTTTT. Its protein is CASSGTNEKLFF.

This clone came up once. CDR3 sequence: CASSDPGQGSLFGEQYV. The CDR3 coding sequence is TGTGCCAGCAGTGACCCGGGACAGGGCTCACTATTTGGGGAGCAGTACGTC. The chain uses TRBV2 and TRBJ2-7; 9 bases are a match to TRBD1. Germline V gives CDR1 SNHLY, CDR2 FYNNEI. The CDR3 loop spans 17 amino acids. V trimming: 3 bases; J trimming: 7 bases; junction bases outside the gene matches: 16.

This chain uses TRBV29-1 with TRBJ1-2; 9 nucleotides agree with TRBD1. The CDR3 consists of 16 residues. V trimming: 0 bases; J trimming: 8 bases; junction bases outside the gene matches: 13. Germline-derived CDR1 and CDR2 are SQVTM and ANQGSEA. This CDR3 is CSVEDLQGAQARGYTF. CDR3 nucleotides: TGCAGCGTTGAAGATCTACAGGGGGCGCAGGCTAGGGGCTACACCTTC.

The gene calls are TRBV6-5 and TRBJ1-2; no firm D call. Germline CDR1 reads MNHEY; CDR2 reads SVGAGI. The V and J ends lost 6 bases and 1 base respectively, with 6 bases between them. There are 12 residues in the CDR3. The CDR3 sequence: CASRSVNYGYTF. The CDR3 nucleotides are TGTGCCAGCAGGAGCGTTAACTATGGCTACACCTTC.

The chain has TRBV5-6 and TRBJ1-2; 7 bases agree with TRBD1. With 0 bases clipped from V and 3 bases from J, the junction kept 8 bases outside the gene matches. The CDR3 runs 16 residues. The germline gives CDR1 SGHDT, CDR2 YYEEEE. The CDR3 DNA reads TGTGCCAGCAGCTTGGGTGGAGGGGGCTTAGACTATGGCTACACCTTC. Amino acid sequence: CASSLGGGGLDYGYTF.

The V and J genes are TRBV7-2 and TRBJ2-7; the D gene is possibly TRBD1 (5 bases). V was shortened by 3 bases and J by 0 bases, with 12 bases between the two germline ends. Germline lookup yields CDR1 SGHTA and CDR2 FQGNSA. This CDR3 comprises 15 residues. The chain's CDR3 is CASSLRQSVSYEQYV. The DNA for the CDR3 is TGTGCCAGCAGCTTGCGACAGTCCGTCTCCTACGAGCAGTACGTC.

The chain recombines TRBV13 with TRBJ1-6, with D possibly TRBD1 on 5 matching bases. V lost 4 bases to trimming and J lost 7 bases, with 14 bases between them. Germline CDR1 and CDR2: PRHDT and FYEKMQ (reference sequence). CDR3 length: 15 amino acids. CDR3 sequence: CASSSRRDWNSPLHF. CDR3 bases: TGTGCCAGCAGCTCTCGCCGGGACTGGAATTCACCCCTCCACTTT.

The V gene is TRBV3-1 (or the pseudogene TRBV3-2), the J gene TRBJ1-2, with 10 bases matching TRBD1. This CDR3 contains 16 residues. CDR1 and CDR2 from the germline V gene are LGHDT and YNNKEL (reference sequence). V lost 2 bases to trimming and J lost 2 bases; unmatched junction nucleotides: 5. Written as DNA, the CDR3 is TGTGCCAGCAGCCAACGGGGACAGGGGCGGAACTATGGCTACACCTTC. It codes for CASSQRGQGRNYGYTF.

J is TRBJ2-7 and V is TRBV7-8; D gene uncertain. CDR1 and CDR2 (germline): SGHVS, FQNEAQ. The ends were cut back, 0 bases at V and 3 bases at J, with 6 bases in the middle. CDR3 length: 13 amino acids. The CDR3 sequence is CASSLAFNYEQYF. The CDR3 DNA reads as TGTGCCAGCAGCTTAGCTTTCAACTACGAGCAGTACTTC.

The chain couples TRBV29-1 to TRBJ1-3; perhaps TRBD1 as D (6 bases). The germline V and J ends were trimmed by 6 bases and 7 bases, with 19 bases remaining between them. From germline, CDR1 is SQVTM and CDR2 ANQGSEA. The CDR3 loop spans 14 amino acids. Written as DNA, the CDR3 is TGCAGCGTAGGGGGGGGAGAGGGGAGGAACACCATATATTTT. Its protein product is CSVGGGEGRNTIYF.

This clone was picked up a small number of times. J is TRBJ2-7 and V is TRBV30, with 9 bases fitting TRBD1. The germline CDR1 and CDR2 sequences are GTSNPN and SVGIG (reference sequence). This CDR3 spans 14 amino acids. V gave up 2 bases and J gave up 5 bases; unmatched junction bases: 7. The CDR3 reads CAWSHLGTGNEQYV. DNA of the CDR3: TGTGCCTGGAGTCACCTGGGGACAGGGAACGAGCAGTACGTC.

The chain is built from TRBV5-1 and TRBJ2-3; TRBD2 aligns across 8 bases. Germline V CDR1 and CDR2: SGHRS, YFSETQ. Trimming took 4 bases from V and 1 from J; bases not matched to a gene: 14. The CDR3 spans 18 residues. This chain's CDR3 is CASSPMGAGARGTDTQYF. The CDR3 DNA is TGCGCCAGCAGCCCCATGGGAGCGGGAGCTAGAGGCACAGATACGCAGTATTTT. Full variable domain (rest looked up from reference TRBV5-1 and TRBJ2-3): KAGVTQTPRYLIKTRGQQVTLSCSPISGHRSVSWYQQTPGQGLQFLFEYFSETQRNKGNFPGRFSGRQFSNSRSEMNVSTLELGDSALYLCASSPMGAGARGTDTQYFGPGTRLTVL.

The chain is built from TRBV6-5 and TRBJ2-3; D may be TRBD2 (6 bases). Germline V lookup: CDR1 MNHEY, CDR2 SVGAGI. The CDR3 is 14 residues long. The germline V and J ends were trimmed by 0 bases and 6 bases, with 10 bases remaining between them. The CDR3: CASSYSGGEDTQYF. In DNA form, the CDR3 reads TGTGCCAGCAGTTACTCGGGGGGTGAGGATACGCAGTATTTT.

Only one count was recorded for this clone. The chain combines TRBV5-1 with TRBJ2-1, with TRBD2 as a possible D gene (6 bases). The CDR3 is 14 residues long. V was shortened by 0 bases and J by 5 bases, with 9 bases between the two germline ends. CDR1 and CDR2 (germline): SGHRS, YFSETQ. This CDR3 reads CASSLGAGHNEQFF. The CDR3 bases are TGCGCCAGCAGCTTGGGGGCGGGGCACAATGAGCAGTTCTTC.

The chain is built from TRBV13 and TRBJ1-3; the match to TRBD1 covers 11 bases. CDR3 length: 18 amino acids. With 0 bases clipped from V and 2 bases from J, the junction kept 6 bases outside the gene matches. CDR1 is PRHDT and CDR2 is FYEKMQ in the germline V gene (reference sequence). CDR3 loop: CASSLGLRDRGTGNTIYF. In nucleotides, the CDR3 is TGTGCCAGCAGCTTAGGCCTTCGGGACAGGGGGACTGGAAACACCATATATTTT. Looking up the rest from reference TRBV13 and TRBJ1-3 gives the full variable domain: AAGVIQSPRHLIKEKRETATLKCYPIPRHDTVYWYQQGPGQDPQFLISFYEKMQSDKGSIPDRFSAQQFSDYHSELNMSSLELGDSALYFCASSLGLRDRGTGNTIYFGEGSWLTVV.

CDR3 nucleotides: TGTGCCAGCAGCTTAGGTCTAGCGGGAGCGTACCAAGAGACCCAGTACTTC. It encodes CASSLGLAGAYQETQYF. The rearrangement joins TRBV7-9 to TRBJ2-5, with 10 positions matching TRBD2. CDR3 length: 17 amino acids. Germline loops: CDR1 SEHNR, CDR2 FQNEAQ (reference sequence). After removal of 1 base from V and 0 bases from J, the junction contained 5 bases not matched to a gene. The full variable domain, with the rest looked up from reference TRBV7-9 and TRBJ2-5, is DTGVSQNPRHKITKRGQNVTFRCDPISEHNRLYWYRQTLGQGPEFLTYFQNEAQLEKSRLLSDRFSAERPKGSFSTLEIQRTEQGDSAMYLCASSLGLAGAYQETQYFGPGTRLLVL.

J is TRBJ2-1 and V is TRBV4-1; D possibly corresponds to TRBD1 (6 bases). Trimming removed 1 base at V and 10 bases at J, with 17 bases between. Germline CDR1 MGHRA, CDR2 YSYEKL. The CDR3 length is 15 residues. The CDR3 DNA follows: TGCGCCAGCAGCCAAGTGGGGGCGAAACAGAAGGAGCAGTTCTTC. Translated, it gives CASSQVGAKQKEQFF.

The chain couples TRBV18 to TRBJ2-5, with TRBD1 as a possible D gene (6 bases). Germline V gene data show CDR1 as KGHSH and CDR2 as LQKENI. The CDR3 loop spans 16 amino acids. Between the trimmed V and J ends, which lost 0 bases and 6 bases, there was a span of 17 bases. As DNA, the CDR3 is TGTGCCAGCTCACCACCGGGGGCGGGCTATGGACAGACCCAGTACTTC. The encoded protein is CASSPPGAGYGQTQYF.